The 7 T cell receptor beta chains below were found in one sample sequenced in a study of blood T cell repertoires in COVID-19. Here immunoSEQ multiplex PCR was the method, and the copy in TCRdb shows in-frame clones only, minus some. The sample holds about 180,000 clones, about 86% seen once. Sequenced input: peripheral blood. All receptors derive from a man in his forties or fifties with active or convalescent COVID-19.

CDR3 nucleotide sequence: TGCGCCAGCAGCCAAGGGACCGGGACAGCGGCCTACGAGCAGTACTTC. It codes for CASSQGTGTAAYEQYF. V gene TRBV4-3 combines with J gene TRBJ2-7; 7 bases line up with TRBD1. Losses at the gene ends were 1 base for V and 2 bases for J; bases not matched to a gene: 8. CDR3 length equals 16 residues. Germline CDR1 LGHNA, CDR2 YSLEER.

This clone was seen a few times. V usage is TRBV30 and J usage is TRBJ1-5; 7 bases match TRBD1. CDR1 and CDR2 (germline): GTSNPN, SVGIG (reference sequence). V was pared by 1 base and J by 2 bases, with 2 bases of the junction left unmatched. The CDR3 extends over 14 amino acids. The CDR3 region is CAWSGQGGNQPQHF. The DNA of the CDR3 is TGTGCCTGGAGTGGACAGGGTGGCAATCAGCCCCAGCATTTT.

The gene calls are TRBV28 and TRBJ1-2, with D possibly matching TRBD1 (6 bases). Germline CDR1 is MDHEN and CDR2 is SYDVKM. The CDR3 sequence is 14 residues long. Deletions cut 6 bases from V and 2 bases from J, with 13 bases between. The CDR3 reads CASSSPRGNYGYTF. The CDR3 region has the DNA TGTGCCAGCAGCTCACCCAGGGGCAACTATGGCTACACCTTC.

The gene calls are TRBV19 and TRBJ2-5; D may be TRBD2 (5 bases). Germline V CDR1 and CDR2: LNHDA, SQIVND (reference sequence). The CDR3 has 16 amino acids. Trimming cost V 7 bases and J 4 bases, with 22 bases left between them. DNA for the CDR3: TGTGCCAGTATGAAGGGAGCGGATAGAGTGGGAGAGACCCAGTACTTC. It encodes CASMKGADRVGETQYF.

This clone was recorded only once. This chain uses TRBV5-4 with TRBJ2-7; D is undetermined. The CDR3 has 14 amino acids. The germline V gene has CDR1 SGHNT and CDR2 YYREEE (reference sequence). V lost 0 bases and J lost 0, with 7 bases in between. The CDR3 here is CASSLDYSSYEQYF. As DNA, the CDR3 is TGTGCCAGCAGCTTGGACTATAGCTCCTACGAGCAGTACTTC. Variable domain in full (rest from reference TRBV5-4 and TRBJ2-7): ETGVTQSPTHLIKTRGQQVTLRCSSQSGHNTVSWYQQALGQGPQFIFQYYREEENGRGNFPPRFSGLQFPNYSSELNVNALELDDSALYLCASSLDYSSYEQYFGPGTRLTVT.

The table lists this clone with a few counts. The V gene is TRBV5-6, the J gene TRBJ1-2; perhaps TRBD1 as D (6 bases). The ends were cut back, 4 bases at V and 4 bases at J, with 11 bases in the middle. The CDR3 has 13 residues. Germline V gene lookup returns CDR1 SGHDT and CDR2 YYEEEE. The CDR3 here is CASSLGQPYGYTF. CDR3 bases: TGTGCCAGCAGCCTCGGACAGCCCTATGGCTACACCTTC. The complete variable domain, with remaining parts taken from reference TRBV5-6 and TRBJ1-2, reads DAGVTQSPTHLIKTRGQQVTLRCSPKSGHDTVSWYQQALGQGPQFIFQYYEEEERQRGNFPDRFSGHQFPNYSSELNVNALLLGDSALYLCASSLGQPYGYTFGSGTRLTVV.

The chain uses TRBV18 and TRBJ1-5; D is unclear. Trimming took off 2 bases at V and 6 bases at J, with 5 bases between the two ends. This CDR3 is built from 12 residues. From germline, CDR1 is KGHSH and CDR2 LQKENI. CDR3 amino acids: CASSPDSQPQHF. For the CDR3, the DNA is TGTGCCAGCTCACCAGATAGTCAGCCCCAGCATTTT.